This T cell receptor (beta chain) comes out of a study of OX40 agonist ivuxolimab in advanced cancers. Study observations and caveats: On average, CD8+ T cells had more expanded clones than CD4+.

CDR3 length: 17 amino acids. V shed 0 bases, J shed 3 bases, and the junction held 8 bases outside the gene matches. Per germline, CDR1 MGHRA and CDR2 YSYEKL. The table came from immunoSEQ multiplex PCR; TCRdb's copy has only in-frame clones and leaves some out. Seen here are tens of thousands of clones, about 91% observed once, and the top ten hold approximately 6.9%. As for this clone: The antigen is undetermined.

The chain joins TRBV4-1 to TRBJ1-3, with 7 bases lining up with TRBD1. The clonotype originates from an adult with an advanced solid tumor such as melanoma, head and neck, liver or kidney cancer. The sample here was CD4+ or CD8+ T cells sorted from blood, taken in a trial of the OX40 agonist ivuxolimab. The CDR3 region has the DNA TGCGCCAGCAGCCAAGATCCCGACAGGGTATATGGAAACACCATATATTTT. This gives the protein CASSQDPDRVYGNTIYF.